Following are 18 T cell receptor beta chains from one sample sequenced in a study of Ad26.COV2.S vaccination and SARS-CoV-2 variants. Some clones are missing from TCRdb's copy, which holds only in-frame ones; the method was immunoSEQ multiplex PCR. The sample holds around 240,000 clones, 85% to 90% seen once. Regarding treatment: around 19 received Ad26.COV2.S at low or high dose, single or two shots; five or six received placebo; per-sample allocation not given. Sampling took place 63 days after the first vaccine or placebo injection. The sequencing used peripheral blood, collected in a trial of Ad26.COV2.S vaccine versus placebo. All receptors come from a person aged 18-60 years who received the Ad26.COV2.S COVID-19 vaccine or a placebo.

The rearrangement uses TRBV24-1 and TRBJ2-2, with D possibly matching TRBD1 (6 bases). Trimming shortened V by 6 bases and J by 6 bases, and 13 bases separated the two germline ends. Looked up from germline, CDR1 is KGHDR and CDR2 is SFDVKD. The CDR3 length is 14 residues. Here the CDR3 reads CATSQAGVAGELFF. CDR3 sequence (DNA): TGTGCCACCAGTCAGGCAGGGGTGGCCGGGGAGCTGTTTTTT.

This chain joins TRBV28 and TRBJ2-7; 10 bases align to TRBD2. The CDR3 has 16 residues. With 3 bases clipped from V and 0 bases from J, the junction kept 5 bases outside the gene matches. CDR1 and CDR2 from the germline V gene are MDHEN and SYDVKM. The CDR3 sequence: CASSFPLAGDSYEQYF. In DNA form, the CDR3 reads TGTGCCAGCAGTTTCCCGCTAGCGGGGGACTCCTACGAGCAGTACTTC.

The chain employs TRBV18 and TRBJ1-3, with D unresolved. Germline CDR1 and CDR2: KGHSH and LQKENI. The V end was cut by 0 bases, the J end by 2 bases, with 8 bases between. This CDR3 is built from 15 residues. The CDR3 spells CASSPPGAPGNTIYF. CDR3 in DNA: TGTGCCAGCTCACCACCGGGTGCGCCTGGAAACACCATATATTTT.

The chain couples TRBV3-1 (or the pseudogene TRBV3-2) to TRBJ2-7, with 7 bases that match TRBD2. Per the germline V gene, CDR1 is LGHDT and CDR2 is YNNKEL (reference sequence). The CDR3 spans 15 residues. Losses at the gene ends were 5 bases for V and 4 bases for J; bases not matched to a gene: 11. The CDR3 spells CASSSNPGGRYEQYF. The CDR3 DNA is TGTGCCAGCAGCTCAAACCCGGGGGGACGATACGAGCAGTACTTC.

This chain joins TRBV27 and TRBJ1-2; D is unclear. The CDR3 loop spans 14 amino acids. V was shortened by 4 bases and J by 8 bases, with 17 bases between the two germline ends. Germline assignment: CDR1 MNHEY and CDR2 SMNVEV (reference sequence). The CDR3 loop is CASSYRTAGGGYTF. CDR3 nucleotides: TGTGCCAGCAGTTACCGGACTGCTGGAGGGGGCTACACCTTC.

The chain is built from TRBV15 and TRBJ1-1, with D uncertain. This CDR3 is 14 amino acids long. Germline values: CDR1 LNHNV, CDR2 YYDKDF (reference sequence). The ends were cut back, 2 bases at V and 9 bases at J, with 16 bases in the middle. In nucleotides, the CDR3 is TGTGCCACCAGCAGACCAGGCATCTTAGAAAAAGCTTTCTTT. Residues: CATSRPGILEKAFF.

The chain uses TRBV7-2 and TRBJ2-4, with 8 bases matching TRBD1. V lost 5 bases and J lost 3; bases outside the gene matches: 6. CDR1 and CDR2 (germline): SGHTA, FQGNSA. This CDR3 is 15 amino acids long. CDR3 coding DNA: TGTGCCAGCAGCCGGACAGGGAATAGCAAAAACATTCAGTACTTC. Translation gives CASSRTGNSKNIQYF.

V usage is TRBV4-2 and J usage is TRBJ2-1; weak D call: TRBD2 (6 bases). The CDR3 runs 15 residues. Trimming removed 0 bases at V and 12 bases at J, with 18 bases between. Germline-derived CDR1 and CDR2 are LGHNA and YNFKEQ. This CDR3 is CASSQEVGLVEWQFF. In DNA, the CDR3 is TGTGCCAGCAGCCAAGAGGTGGGACTCGTGGAATGGCAGTTCTTC.

The rearrangement uses TRBV10-3 and TRBJ2-3; D possibly corresponds to TRBD1 (6 bases). CDR3 length: 13 amino acids. V was trimmed by 4 bases and J by 4 bases, leaving 9 bases between them. Germline values: CDR1 ENHRY, CDR2 SYGVKD. CDR3 amino acids: CAISVSGADTQYF. The CDR3 bases are TGTGCCATCAGTGTTTCAGGGGCAGATACGCAGTATTTT.

Regarding this clone: The conserved closing phenylalanine or tryptophan is absent in this CDR3, likely reflecting a read error. The chain carries TRBV6-2 or TRBV6-3 and TRBJ1-2; D is possibly TRBD1 (5 bases). Per germline, CDR1 MNHEY and CDR2 SVGEGT. This CDR3 is 16 amino acids long. V was cut by 6 bases and J by 4 bases, with 21 bases left in between. For the CDR3, the DNA is TGTGCCAGCAGCCAAGCCGGGGCCCCCGAGGGCTATGGCTACACCCTC. It translates to CASSQAGAPEGYGYTL.

This clone was seen a few times. The V gene is TRBV28, the J gene TRBJ2-2, with TRBD2 matching over 11 bases. Looked up from germline, CDR1 is MDHEN and CDR2 is SYDVKM. This CDR3 has 16 residues. Trimming at V came to 2 bases and at J to 5 bases, leaving 4 bases not matched to a gene. The CDR3 loop reads CASSLLRTSGTGELFF. The CDR3, as DNA: TGTGCCAGCAGTTTACTCAGGACTAGCGGGACCGGGGAGCTGTTTTTT.

V and J are TRBV7-8 and TRBJ2-2; no definite D call. V was cut by 2 bases and J by 6 bases, with 10 bases left in between. This CDR3 comprises 14 residues. Per the germline V gene, CDR1 is SGHVS and CDR2 is FQNEAQ. The CDR3 DNA follows: TGTGCCAGCAGCTTACGGCGCTCCCCCGGGGAGCTGTTTTTT. Protein sequence: CASSLRRSPGELFF.

The sample holds a few counts of this clone. This sequence joins TRBV24-1 and TRBJ2-7; D is uncertain. Germline values: CDR1 KGHDR, CDR2 SFDVKD. This CDR3 region has 13 residues. The germline V and J ends were trimmed by 5 bases and 1 base, with 8 bases remaining between them. In DNA form, the CDR3 reads TGTGCCACCAGTGCTCCCTCATCCTACGAGCAGTACTTC. Residues: CATSAPSSYEQYF.

The J gene is TRBJ2-1, the V gene TRBV19; 9 bases match TRBD1. With 2 bases clipped from V and 14 bases from J, the junction kept 13 bases outside the gene matches. Germline lookup yields CDR1 LNHDA and CDR2 SQIVND (reference sequence). The CDR3 runs 15 residues. The CDR3 protein is CASSINRGRPDKKFF. Written as DNA, the CDR3 is TGTGCCAGTAGTATAAACAGGGGGCGACCCGACAAAAAGTTCTTC.

The rearrangement uses TRBV24-1 and TRBJ2-3; D tentatively fits TRBD1 or TRBD2 (5 bases each). V was shortened by 10 bases and J by 2 bases, with 24 bases between the two germline ends. The germline CDR1 and CDR2 sequences are KGHDR and SFDVKD. This CDR3 is built from 17 residues. The DNA for the CDR3 is TGTGCCACGTCAGAAACCCCAGGGACCCTCGCCACAGATACGCAGTATTTT. Translated: CATSETPGTLATDTQYF.

The chain couples TRBV28 to TRBJ1-2; D is ambiguous. Germline V lookup: CDR1 MDHEN, CDR2 SYDVKM. The CDR3 runs 13 residues. Trimming shortened V by 2 bases and J by 4 bases, and 8 bases separated the two germline ends. The CDR3 DNA reads as TGTGCCAGCAGTTTAGGTCATTTCTATGGCTACACCTTC. The encoded protein is CASSLGHFYGYTF.

The CDR3 DNA reads as TGTGCCAGCAGAGATGACGGTCGGCGGCACTATGGCTACACCTTC. Its translation: CASRDDGRRHYGYTF. The chain uses TRBV6-5 and TRBJ1-2; no clear D. This CDR3 is 15 amino acids long. Germline assignment: CDR1 MNHEY and CDR2 SVGAGI. V dropped 6 bases and J dropped 3 bases, with 17 bases sitting between them.

This clone was counted once. The V and J genes are TRBV4-2 and TRBJ2-1; D unresolved. CDR3 size: 11 residues. Germline CDR1 LGHNA, CDR2 YNFKEQ. V lost 4 bases, J lost 7 bases, and 5 bases lay in between. The CDR3 reads CASSLSNEQFF. The DNA of the CDR3 is TGTGCCAGCAGCCTTAGTAATGAGCAGTTCTTC.